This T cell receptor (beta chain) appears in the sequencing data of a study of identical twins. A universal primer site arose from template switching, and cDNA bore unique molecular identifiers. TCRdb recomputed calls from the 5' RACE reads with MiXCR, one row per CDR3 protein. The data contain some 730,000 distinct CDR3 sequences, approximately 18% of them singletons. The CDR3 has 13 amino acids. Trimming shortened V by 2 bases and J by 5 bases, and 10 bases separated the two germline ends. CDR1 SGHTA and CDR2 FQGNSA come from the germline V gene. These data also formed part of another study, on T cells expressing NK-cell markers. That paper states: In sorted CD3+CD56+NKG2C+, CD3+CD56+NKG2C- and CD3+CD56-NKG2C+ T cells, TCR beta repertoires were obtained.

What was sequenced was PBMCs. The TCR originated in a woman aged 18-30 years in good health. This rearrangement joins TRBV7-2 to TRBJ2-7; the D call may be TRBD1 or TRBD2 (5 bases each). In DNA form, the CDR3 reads TGTGCCAGCAGCTTATCACTAGGGGACGAGCAGTACTTC. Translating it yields CASSLSLGDEQYF.